This T cell receptor beta chain was identified during a study of T-cell memory formation after mild COVID-19 (dated by TCRdb to the early 2020s). Regarding the study in general: Most TCR sequence clusters were specific to one of the two donors. In a couple of donors, T-cell clones that expanded and contracted after mild COVID-19 were followed by sequencing TCRalpha and TCRbeta repertoires longitudinally. The cohort comprised two young, previously healthy adult volunteers, one female and one male.

Overall study outcomes, separate from this receptor: Some responding clones were detected in pre-infection memory, suggesting pre-existing cross-reactive memory T cells joined the SARS-CoV-2 response. Whether the second-wave clones peaking on day 37 were SARS-CoV-2 specific was not confirmed. Only two mild cases were covered by the study, and larger cohorts that include severe cases with pre-infection samples were considered necessary. Clones contracting from day 15 to 85 had balanced CD4/CD8 phenotypes, while a second wave expanding from day 15 to 37 was biased towards CD4+. Contracting CD4+ clones were found mainly in CM and EM memory subsets, while CD8+ clones were enriched in EMRA.

This clonotype was recorded at least ten times. Its antigen target is currently unknown. No base quality information exists; no much larger clone differs at one position. The V end gives up 1 base and the J end 6 bases, leaving 6 bases in the junction not matched to a gene. CDR1 and CDR2, looked up from the germline V gene (reference sequence), are DFQATT and SNEGSKA. CDR3 length: 14 amino acids, cysteine to phenylalanine. Of all the DNA, just the CDR3 is kept, 42 bases in frame from base 1. Sequencing was carried out with an Illumina NovaSeq 6000. TCRalpha and TCRbeta cDNA libraries were constructed by 5'RACE with constant-segment primers, with sample barcodes and unique molecular identifiers being introduced. Trizol reagent was used to extract RNA from every sample. Amplification of the libraries took two PCR steps, and the second step added a second sample barcode plus Illumina TruSeq adapters. Sequencing of the libraries was done on an Illumina NovaSeq, producing 2 x 150 bp paired-end reads. The authors processed their data as follows. Reads were demultiplexed and collapsed into UMI-guided consensus sequences with migec v1.2.7. Using mixcr v2.1.11, UMI consensuses were aligned to TRA and TRB V and J templates and then assembled into clonotypes. A clonotype was counted as expanded or contracted only if both edgeR and NoisET called the change significant, with noise models trained on biological replicates. For edgeR calls, a false discovery rate-adjusted p below 0.01 and a log2 fold-change threshold of 1 were applied. PCA with hierarchical clustering of max-normalized trajectories of the 1000 most abundant clonotypes was used as exploratory dynamics analysis. Separately sequenced CD4+ and CD8+ repertoires were used to assign a CD4 or CD8 phenotype to each responding clone. Using fastp at Q25 and MiXCR, TCRdb reprocessed the public reads and kept productive beta chains. Rows are unified per CDR3 protein, each entry keeping the most common DNA and genes. These V and J calls originate from TCRdb's pipeline instead of the authors' own analysis. The sample has about 150,000 distinct CDR3 sequences on record, 5.5% to 7% of them singletons. In total, the top ten clones hold about 2.1% of the sample.

PBMCs were isolated by Ficoll-Paque density gradient centrifugation. The clonotype originates from an adult woman who had mild COVID-19 (a few samples of this study predate the infection). The sample titles of this study are shuffled in the database, so cell type and time point are left out; the donor was told from shared clones. The chain links TRBV20-1 with TRBJ2-3, and 8 junctional nucleotides match TRBD1. The sequenced sample was PBMCs or a T cell subset sorted from them (not recorded which). The DNA sequence is given as TGCAGTGCTAGAGTCAGGGGGCTGTTGGATACGCAGTATTTT. Its coded protein is CSARVRGLLDTQYF.